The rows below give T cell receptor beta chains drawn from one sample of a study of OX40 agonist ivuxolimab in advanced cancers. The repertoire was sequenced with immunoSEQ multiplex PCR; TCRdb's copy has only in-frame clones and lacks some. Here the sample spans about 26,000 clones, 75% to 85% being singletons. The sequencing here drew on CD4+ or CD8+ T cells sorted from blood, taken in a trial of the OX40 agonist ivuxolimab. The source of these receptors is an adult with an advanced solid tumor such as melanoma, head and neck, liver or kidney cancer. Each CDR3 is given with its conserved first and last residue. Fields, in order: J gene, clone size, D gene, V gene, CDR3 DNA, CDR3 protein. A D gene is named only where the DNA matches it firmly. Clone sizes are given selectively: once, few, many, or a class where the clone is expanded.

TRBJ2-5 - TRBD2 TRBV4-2 TGTGCCAGCAGCCAAGAATCTTTCCTAGCGGAAGAGACCCAGTACTTC CASSQESFLAEETQYF
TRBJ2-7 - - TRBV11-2 TGTGCCAGCAAAACCGGGACAATGGCTTACGAGCAGTACTTC CASKTGTMAYEQYF
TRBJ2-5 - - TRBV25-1 TGTGCCAGCACCTACCAAGAGACCCAGTACTTC CASTYQETQYF
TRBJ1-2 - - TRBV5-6 TGTGCCAGCAGCTTGTCCAACCTTGTGCATGGCTACACCTTC CASSLSNLVHGYTF
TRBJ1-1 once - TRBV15 TGTGCCACCAGCCGGGGATCGAACACTGAAGCTTTCTTT CATSRGSNTEAFF
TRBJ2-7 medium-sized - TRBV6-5 TGTGCCAGCAGTTACACGGGCAGCTCCTACGAGCAGTACTTC CASSYTGSSYEQYF
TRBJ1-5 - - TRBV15 TGTGCCACCGCTAGGGGACCTGATCAGCCCCAGCATTTT CATARGPDQPQHF
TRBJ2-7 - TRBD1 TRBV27 TGTGCCAGCAGTTTGAACAGGGGGTATGACGAGCAGTACTTC CASSLNRGYDEQYF
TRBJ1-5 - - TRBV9 TGTGCCAGCAGCGTAGGGGCGAATCAGCCCCAGCATTTT CASSVGANQPQHF
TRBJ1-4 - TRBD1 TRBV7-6 TGTGCCAGCAGCTCCGGTCAAGACAGGGGAAAGCTCTCAGCTAATGAAAAACTGTTTTTT CASSSGQDRGKLSANEKLFF
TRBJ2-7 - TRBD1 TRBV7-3 TGTGCCAGCAGCTTTGGGCAGGGGGCAACCTACGAGCAGTACTTC CASSFGQGATYEQYF
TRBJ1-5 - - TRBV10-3 TGTGCCATCAGTGAGTCTTGGCAAAATCAGCCCCAGCATTTT CAISESWQNQPQHF
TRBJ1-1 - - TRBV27 TGTGCCAGCAGATACTGGGGCAAGAACACTGAAGCTTTCTTT CASRYWGKNTEAFF
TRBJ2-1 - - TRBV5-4 TGTGCCAGCAGCTATGGGACATTCTTTGATGAGCAGTTCTTC CASSYGTFFDEQFF
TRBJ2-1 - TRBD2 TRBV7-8 TGTGCCAGCAGTCAAAACAGCGGGAGCAGTAATGAGCAGTTCTTC CASSQNSGSSNEQFF
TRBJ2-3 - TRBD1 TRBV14 TGTGCCAGCAGCCAAAGCTCCGGGACAGGGTGGGGAGGAGGCACAGATACGCAGTATTTT CASSQSSGTGWGGGTDTQYF
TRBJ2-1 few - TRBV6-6 TGTGCCAGCAGTTTCGGGACCAATGAGCAGTTCTTC CASSFGTNEQFF
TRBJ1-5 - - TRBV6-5 TGTGCCAGCAGTTACTCGGGGGCCGCCGAGCCCCAGCATTTT CASSYSGAAEPQHF
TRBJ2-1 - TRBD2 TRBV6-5 TGTGCCAGCAGTTACGGACTAGCGGGAGCAAATGAGCAGTTCTTC CASSYGLAGANEQFF
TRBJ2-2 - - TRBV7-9 TGTGCCAGCAGCTTCAATTCCGGGGAGCTGTTTTTT CASSFNSGELFF
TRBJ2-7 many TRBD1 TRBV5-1 TGCGCCAGCAGCTCGGAGGACAGGGGCTACGAGCAGTACTTC CASSSEDRGYEQYF
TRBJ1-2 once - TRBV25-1 TGTGCCAGCAGTGAATATTCACAGGCTTATGGCTACACCTTC CASSEYSQAYGYTF
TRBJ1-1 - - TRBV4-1 TGCGCCAGCAGCCAAGAAGGACAGACTGAAGCTTTCTTT CASSQEGQTEAFF
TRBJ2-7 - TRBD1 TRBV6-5 TGTGCCAGCAGTTACTCGGGGACAGTCTACGAGCAGTACTTC CASSYSGTVYEQYF
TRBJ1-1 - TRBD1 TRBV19 TGTGCCACCTCGACAGGGGGCACTGAAGCTTTCTTT CATSTGGTEAFF
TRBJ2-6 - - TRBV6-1 TGTGCCAGCAGTGAAGGTTCTGGGGCCAACGTCCTGACTTTC CASSEGSGANVLTF
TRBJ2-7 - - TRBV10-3 TGTGCCATTGGGAGAGGGGCTGGAGAGCAGTACTTC CAIGRGAGEQYF
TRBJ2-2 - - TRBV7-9 TGTGCCAGCAGCTGGGGGCTCCAGTCGGGGGAGCTGTTTTTT CASSWGLQSGELFF
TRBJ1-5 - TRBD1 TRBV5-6 TGTGCCAGCAGCTCGATGGCGGGACAGGGGAATCAGCCCCAGCATTTT CASSSMAGQGNQPQHF
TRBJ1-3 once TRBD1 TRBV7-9 TGTGCCAGCAGCTCGCCGGGACAGGGGCACCGCTACTCTGGAAACACCATATATTTT CASSSPGQGHRYSGNTIYF
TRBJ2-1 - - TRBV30 TGTGCCTGGAGTTCGGCGGACAATGAGCAGTTCTTC CAWSSADNEQFF
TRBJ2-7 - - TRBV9 TGTGCCAGCAGCAGCCTAGCGTCGGGGAGCGAGCAGTACTTC CASSSLASGSEQYF
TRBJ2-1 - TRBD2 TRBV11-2 TGTGCCAGCAGCCGTCTAGCGGGGAGCTCCTACAATGAGCAGTTCTTC CASSRLAGSSYNEQFF
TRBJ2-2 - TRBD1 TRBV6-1 TGTGCCAGCAGTGAATTGGGACAGGCTAACACCGGGGAGCTGTTTTTT CASSELGQANTGELFF
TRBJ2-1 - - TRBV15 TGTGCCACCAGCAGAGAGGCCTCGAAGAATCAGTTCTTC CATSREASKNQFF
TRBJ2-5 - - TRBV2 TGTGCCAGCAACCCGGGGTCGGAGACCCAGTACTTC CASNPGSETQYF
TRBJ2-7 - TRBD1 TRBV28 TGTGCCAGCAGTATACCGGGACAGACACCCTACGAGCAGTACTTC CASSIPGQTPYEQYF
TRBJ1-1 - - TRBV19 TGTGCCAGTATCGAACAGGGATACACTGAAGCTTTCTTT CASIEQGYTEAFF
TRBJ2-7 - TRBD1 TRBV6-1 TGTGCCAGCAGCGGGGACAGCTACGAGCAGTACTTC CASSGDSYEQYF
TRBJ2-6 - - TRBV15 TGTGCCACCAGCAGAGTCTCGGCTGGGGCCAACGTCCTGACTTTC CATSRVSAGANVLTF
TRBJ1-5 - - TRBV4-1 TGCGCCAGCAGCCACGCCTATACAGGGTTTGGACAGCCCCAGCATTTT CASSHAYTGFGQPQHF
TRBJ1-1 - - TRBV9 TGTGCCAGCAGCACAGGGCTACAAGGCACTGAAGCTTTCTTT CASSTGLQGTEAFF